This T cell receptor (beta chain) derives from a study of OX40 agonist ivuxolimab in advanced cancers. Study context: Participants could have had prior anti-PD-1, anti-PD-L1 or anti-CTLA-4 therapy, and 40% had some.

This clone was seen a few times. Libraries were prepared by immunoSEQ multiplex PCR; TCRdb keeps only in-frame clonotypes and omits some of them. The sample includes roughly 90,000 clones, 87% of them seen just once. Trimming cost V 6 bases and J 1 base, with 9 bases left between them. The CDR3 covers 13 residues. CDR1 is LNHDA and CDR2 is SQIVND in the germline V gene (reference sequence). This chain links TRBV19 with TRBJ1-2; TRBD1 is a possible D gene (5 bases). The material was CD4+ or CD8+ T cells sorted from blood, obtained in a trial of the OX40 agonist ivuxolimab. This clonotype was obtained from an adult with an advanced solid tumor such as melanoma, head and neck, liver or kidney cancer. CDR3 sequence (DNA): TGTGCCAGTAGCCTGACAGTTAACTATGGCTACACCTTC. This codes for CASSLTVNYGYTF.